This entry describes one T cell receptor (beta chain). The antigen is unknown. For the second PCR, which ran for roughly 6 to 11 cycles, a sample-barcoded 5' primer and a J-beta primer mix were used. From the 5' RACE reads, TCRdb called clonotypes with MiXCR, one entry per CDR3 protein. There are more than 1.4 million distinct CDR3 sequences in the sample; around 39% occur only once, and 7.9% lies in the top ten. This record belongs to a study of blood T cells in healthy people across ages. The CDR3 consists of 14 residues. Germline CDR1 MGHRA, CDR2 YSYEKL. Trimming took 6 bases from V and 0 from J, leaving 8 bases between them. Notes on the study in general: With donor CMV status unknown, expanded clonotype changes were possibly confounded.

The sequenced material came from blood. The chain combines TRBV4-1 with TRBJ2-2; D gene unclear. This clonotype was obtained from a young woman in good health. CDR3 in DNA: TGCGCCAGCAGGGGCTGGACGAACACCGGGGAGCTGTTTTTT. This codes for CASRGWTNTGELFF.